The present TCR beta chain was sequenced within a study of shared clonotypes between healthy human individuals. Nashville, Tennessee was home to all donors, each a Caucasian adult. Libraries were prepared by immunoSEQ multiplex PCR; TCRdb keeps only in-frame clonotypes and omits some of them. Of about 2.3 million clones in the sample, 80% to 95% are singletons; the top ten hold about 0.39%. The CDR3 runs 15 residues. Trimming left V 3 bases short and J 2 bases short, with 10 bases between. Germline V gene lookup returns CDR1 KGHSH and CDR2 LQKENI. The sequenced sample was naive CD4+ T cells from PBMCs. Indicated subset: CD45RA+ positively selected. The gene calls are TRBV18 and TRBJ2-2; D might be TRBD1 or TRBD2, each matching 5 bases. This clonotype was sampled from a man between 18 and 35 years old in good health. Some clones in this sample may be carry-over from other donors' samples. CDR3 in amino acids: CASSPRGGNTGELFF. In nucleotides, the CDR3 is TGTGCCAGCTCACCGCGTGGGGGTAACACCGGGGAGCTGTTTTTT.